The 25 T cell receptor beta chains listed next were all sequenced from one sample in a study of blood T cell repertoires in COVID-19. Here immunoSEQ multiplex PCR was the method, and the copy in TCRdb shows in-frame clones only, minus some. The table shows roughly 51,000 clones, with 90% occurring only once. The sequenced sample consisted of peripheral blood. The receptors originated from a man between 65 and 79 years old with acute or convalescent COVID-19.

The V gene is TRBV5-4, the J gene TRBJ2-3; 9 nucleotides match TRBD1. Trimming cost V 2 bases and J 6 bases; bases outside gene matches: 7. The length of the CDR3 is 15 residues. The germline V gene has CDR1 SGHNT and CDR2 YYREEE (reference sequence). CDR3 bases: TGTGCCAGCAGCTTCCAAACAGGGGGCGAGGATACGCAGTATTTT. Translation: CASSFQTGGEDTQYF.

The chain is built from TRBV21-1 and TRBJ1-5; TRBD1, the table's D call, was not compared with the DNA. TRBV21-1 is deemed a pseudogene. The CDR3 is 19 residues long. CDR3 region: CASSSHRDRGGFGNQPQHF. The CDR3 DNA sequence: TGTGCCAGCAGCAGCCACCGGGACAGGGGGGGTTTTGGCAATCAGCCCCAGCATTTT.

The rearrangement uses TRBV6-4 and TRBJ2-1, with TRBD2 matching 7 bases. In germline, CDR1 is MRHNA, CDR2 SNTAGT. The J segment lost 2 bases and the V segment lost 6 bases, leaving 7 bases of the junction unmatched. The CDR3 length is 15 residues. This CDR3 is CASSSLGGTYNEQFF. CDR3 DNA: TGTGCCAGCAGCTCCCTCGGGGGGACCTACAATGAGCAGTTCTTC.

The CDR3 nucleotides read TGTGCCAGCAGCTTACTAGCGGGGGAGGATACGCAGTATTTT. Translation gives CASSLLAGEDTQYF. The chain links TRBV7-6 to TRBJ2-3; TRBD2 matches at 10 bases. The CDR3 is 14 amino acids. After removal of 2 bases from V and 6 bases from J, the junction contained 2 bases not matched to a gene. Germline values: CDR1 SGHVS, CDR2 FNYEAQ. The variable domain in full, completed from reference TRBV7-6 and TRBJ2-3, reads GAGVSQSPRYKVTKRGQDVALRCDPISGHVSLYWYRQALGQGPEFLTYFNYEAQQDKSGLPNDRFSAERPEGSISTLTIQRTEQRDSAMYRCASSLLAGEDTQYFGPGTRLTVL.

In its sample, this clone was seen once. The junction differs from germline at one of its ends, possibly a read error. V gene TRBV2 combines with J gene TRBJ2-7; weak D call: TRBD2 (6 bases). Germline CDR1 reads SNHLY; CDR2 reads FYNNEI. This CDR3 comprises 14 residues. In DNA form, the CDR3 reads TGTGCCAGCTGTGAATGGGGGAGGTCCTACGAGCAGTACTTC. Translation gives CASCEWGRSYEQYF. The variable domain in full, completed from reference TRBV2 and TRBJ2-7, reads EPEVTQTPSHQVTQMGQEVILRCVPISNHLYFYWYRQILGQKVEFLVSFYNNEISEKSEIFDDQFSVERPDGSNFTLKIRSTKLEDSAMYFCASCEWGRSYEQYFGPGTRLTVT.

The chain combines TRBV27 with TRBJ2-3; 8 bases match TRBD2. The junction had 10 bases not matched to a gene; V was cut back by 7 bases and J by 1 base. The CDR3 runs to 16 residues. Germline V CDR1 and CDR2: MNHEY, SMNVEV (reference sequence). The CDR3 spells CASTTRGGPRTDTQYF. The CDR3 DNA follows: TGTGCCAGCACCACCCGGGGGGGGCCCCGCACAGATACGCAGTATTTT.

The V gene is TRBV4-3, the J gene TRBJ2-6; D is perhaps TRBD2 (5 bases). The CDR3 consists of 18 residues. CDR1 is LGHNA and CDR2 is YSLEER in the germline V gene. Trimming took 3 bases from V and 0 from J, leaving 15 bases between them. The CDR3 sequence: CASSHTDLSVSGANVLTF. Here the CDR3 DNA reads TGCGCCAGCAGCCACACGGACTTATCGGTCTCTGGGGCCAACGTCCTGACTTTC.

The chain is built from TRBV2 and TRBJ2-3; 9 bases map to TRBD1. The V and J ends lost 4 bases and 0 bases, in that order; junction bases with no gene match: 2. The CDR3 loop spans 15 amino acids. Germline CDR1 and CDR2: SNHLY and FYNNEI. Here the CDR3 reads CASSAGTGSTDTQYF. In DNA, the CDR3 is TGTGCCAGCAGTGCCGGGACAGGGAGCACAGATACGCAGTATTTT.

The rearrangement links TRBV6-8 to TRBJ1-3, with 9 bases fitting TRBD1. The V gene's germline CDR1 is MNHGY and CDR2 SAAAGT. The CDR3 extends over 16 amino acids. With 3 bases clipped from V and 6 bases from J, the junction kept 9 bases outside the gene matches. This chain's CDR3 is CASSYVLGTGLNTIYF. In DNA, the CDR3 is TGTGCCAGCAGTTATGTTTTAGGGACAGGGCTAAACACCATATATTTT.

The V call is TRBV19, the J call TRBJ1-1; D gene ambiguous. With 3 bases removed from V and 2 bases from J, the gap between germline ends came to 10 bases. CDR1 is LNHDA and CDR2 is SQIVND in the germline V gene (reference sequence). This CDR3 comprises 14 residues. This CDR3 is CASSINQANTEAFF. The CDR3 DNA follows: TGTGCCAGTAGTATTAACCAGGCAAACACTGAAGCTTTCTTT.

The chain is built from TRBV18 and TRBJ2-3; D call uncertain. In germline, CDR1 is KGHSH, CDR2 LQKENI. V shed 3 bases and J shed 2 bases, with 3 bases lying between them. CDR3 length: 12 amino acids. The CDR3 DNA follows: TGTGCCAGCTCACCCTTCACAGATACGCAGTATTTT. Its translation is CASSPFTDTQYF.

This clone was seen only a few times. Different DNA sequences within this sample yield the same CDR3. This CDR3 is CASSLEQNQPQHF. The CDR3 DNA is TGTGCCAGCAGCTTAGAACAAAATCAGCCCCAGCATTTT. The V gene is TRBV7-2, the J gene TRBJ1-5; D gene unclear. Germline CDR1 reads SGHTA; CDR2 reads FQGNSA. This CDR3 is built from 13 residues. Trimming left V 1 base short and J 4 bases short, with 5 bases between. The whole variable domain, filled in from reference TRBV7-2 and TRBJ1-5, reads GAGVSQSPSNKVTEKGKDVELRCDPISGHTALYWYRQSLGQGLEFLIYFQGNSAPDKSGLPSDRFSAERTGGSVSTLTIQRTQQEDSAVYLCASSLEQNQPQHFGDGTRLSIL.

V gene TRBV14 combines with J gene TRBJ2-7; D might be TRBD1 (8 bases). The V gene's germline CDR1 is SGHDN and CDR2 FVKESK. Trimming left V 0 bases short and J 0 bases short, with 21 bases between. This CDR3 spans 19 amino acids. CDR3 loop: CASSQERERDRFSSYEQYF. The CDR3 DNA sequence: TGTGCCAGCAGCCAAGAAAGGGAGCGGGACAGGTTCAGCTCCTACGAGCAGTACTTC. Variable domain in full (rest from reference TRBV14 and TRBJ2-7): EAGVTQFPSHSVIEKGQTVTLRCDPISGHDNLYWYRRVMGKEIKFLLHFVKESKQDESGMPNNRFLAERTGGTYSTLKVQPAELEDSGVYFCASSQERERDRFSSYEQYFGPGTRLTVT.

This chain connects TRBV4-1 to TRBJ2-2, with 11 nucleotides matching TRBD1. Trimming at V came to 3 bases and at J to 4 bases, leaving 7 bases not matched to a gene. The V gene's germline CDR1 is MGHRA and CDR2 YSYEKL. This CDR3 is built from 17 residues. This chain's CDR3 is CASSQGQGVRGTGELFF. Here the CDR3 DNA reads TGCGCCAGCAGCCAGGGACAGGGGGTTCGTGGCACCGGGGAGCTGTTTTTT.

The rearrangement uses TRBV9 and TRBJ1-4; no clear D. The CDR3 runs to 14 residues. Germline assignment: CDR1 SGDLS and CDR2 YYNGEE. Trimming took 4 bases from V and 4 from J, leaving 11 bases between them. CDR3 sequence: CASSPTVINEKLFF. The CDR3 coding sequence is TGTGCCAGCAGCCCCACAGTAATTAATGAAAAACTGTTTTTT.

The gene calls are TRBV14 and TRBJ1-3; 7 positions match TRBD1. Germline CDR1 SGHDN, CDR2 FVKESK. CDR3 size: 18 residues. V lost 5 bases to trimming and J lost 0 bases; unmatched junction nucleotides: 13. CDR3 sequence: CASSSGTAPYTSGNTIYF. Here the CDR3 DNA reads TGTGCCAGCAGCTCCGGGACAGCTCCTTATACCTCTGGAAACACCATATATTTT.

The rearrangement uses TRBV18 and TRBJ2-2; D gene unclear. V lost 1 base, J lost 0 bases, and 9 bases lay in between. This CDR3 has 16 residues. Germline values: CDR1 KGHSH, CDR2 LQKENI. For the CDR3, the DNA is TGTGCCAGCTCACCACGTCCAGACTCGAACACCGGGGAGCTGTTTTTT. It specifies CASSPRPDSNTGELFF.

The chain links TRBV12-3 or TRBV12-4 to TRBJ1-5; a weak D match, TRBD1 (6 bases). The CDR3 runs to 13 residues. With 3 bases removed from V and 6 bases from J, the gap between germline ends came to 9 bases. As DNA, the CDR3 is TGTGCCAGCAGTTTGGGGGGGGCTCAGCCCCAGCATTTT. This translates into CASSLGGAQPQHF.

The chain is built from TRBV5-6 and TRBJ1-2; D is unclear. V shed 8 bases and J shed 6 bases, with 14 bases lying between them. Per the germline V gene, CDR1 is SGHDT and CDR2 is YYEEEE. This CDR3 is 12 amino acids long. CDR3 protein: CASTVGVNGYTF. CDR3 in DNA: TGTGCCAGTACTGTCGGAGTCAATGGCTACACCTTC.

The chain joins TRBV5-4 to TRBJ1-5; no reliable D call. Germline loops: CDR1 SGHNT, CDR2 YYREEE (reference sequence). The V gene lost 0 bases and the J gene lost 11 bases, with 9 bases spanning the gap. The CDR3 contains 12 residues. CDR3 sequence reads: CASSLDFGTQHF. The CDR3 DNA reads TGTGCCAGCAGCTTGGATTTCGGGACCCAGCATTTT.

The chain has TRBV7-8 and TRBJ1-3, with D possibly matching TRBD1 (5 bases). The germline V gene encodes CDR1 SGHVS and CDR2 FQNEAQ. This CDR3 region has 15 residues. The V end lost 5 bases, the J end lost 2 bases, and 13 bases lay between the germline ends. The CDR3 sequence is CASSPGGVAGNTIYF. For the CDR3, the DNA is TGTGCCAGCAGCCCGGGGGGGGTAGCTGGAAACACCATATATTTT.

The rearrangement uses TRBV15 and TRBJ2-5, with D perhaps TRBD2 (5 bases). Germline V gene lookup returns CDR1 LNHNV and CDR2 YYDKDF (reference sequence). The ends were cut back, 0 bases at V and 5 bases at J, with 16 bases in the middle. This CDR3 spans 16 amino acids. CDR3 nucleotide sequence: TGTGCCACCAGCAGAGATGAAGCGGCCCGAGCGGAGACCCAGTACTTC. Translated: CATSRDEAARAETQYF.

This chain joins TRBV5-1 and TRBJ1-2, with D uncertain. Trimming pared 0 bases from V and 8 bases from J, leaving 14 bases between. Germline loops: CDR1 SGHRS, CDR2 YFSETQ. This CDR3 has 14 residues. Here the CDR3 reads CASSLGTKGYGYTF. Written as DNA, the CDR3 is TGCGCCAGCAGCTTGGGGACTAAAGGCTACGGCTACACCTTC.

The genes are TRBV2 and TRBJ2-7, with 7 bases lining up with TRBD1. The CDR3 length is 13 residues. Trimming took 6 bases from V and 2 from J; bases not matched to a gene: 4. CDR1 is SNHLY and CDR2 is FYNNEI in the germline V gene. The CDR3, as DNA: TGTGCCAGCAGCCGGGACAGAACCTACGAGCAGTACTTC. Its protein is CASSRDRTYEQYF.

The chain is built from TRBV2 and TRBJ1-1; 8 bases agree with TRBD1. This CDR3 has 13 residues. Looked up from germline, CDR1 is SNHLY and CDR2 is FYNNEI. Germline trimming cut 5 bases from V and 5 bases from J; bases unmatched to any gene: 4. The CDR3 loop reads CASSLQGGTEAFF. As DNA, the CDR3 is TGTGCCAGCAGTTTACAGGGGGGGACTGAAGCTTTCTTT.